These T cell receptor beta chains were read from a single sample in a study of blood T cell repertoires in COVID-19. Only in-frame clones appear in the TCRdb table, and some are missing; sequencing was by immunoSEQ multiplex PCR. This table holds almost 80,000 clones, more than 80% found once. The sequenced sample was peripheral blood. Receptors were obtained from an elderly woman with acute or convalescent COVID-19. Each CDR3 is given with its conserved first and last residue. D genes are given only for firm matches.

j_call d_call v_call cdr3_nt cdr3_aa
TRBJ1-3 - TRBV19 TGTGCCAGTAGTATCGACAGGACTCAAGGAAACACCATATATTTT CASSIDRTQGNTIYF
TRBJ2-5 TRBD2 TRBV15 TGTGCCACCGAACTAGCGGGAGAAGAGACCCAGTACTTC CATELAGEETQYF
TRBJ1-3 - TRBV19 TGTGCCAGTAGTATAGGCCCCTTCGGACGGGGATCTGGAAACACCATATATTTT CASSIGPFGRGSGNTIYF
TRBJ1-2 - TRBV2 TGTGCCAGCAGTGAAGCCGGTTATGGCTACACCTTC CASSEAGYGYTF
TRBJ2-1 TRBD2 TRBV11-3 TGTGCCAGCAGCTTAGAGTCTAGCGGGAGTTTCTACAATGAGCAGTTCTTC CASSLESSGSFYNEQFF
TRBJ1-3 - TRBV20-1 TGCAGTGCTAGTTCCGGGGCTGGAAACACCATATATTTT CSASSGAGNTIYF
TRBJ2-2 TRBD1 TRBV5-1 TGCGCCAGCAGCTCAGGGGGCGGCGTGGAGCTGTTTTTT CASSSGGGVELFF
TRBJ2-3 - TRBV6-5 TGTGCCAGCAGTTACGGGCAGGGATTAAATACGCAGTATTTT CASSYGQGLNTQYF
TRBJ2-1 - TRBV28 TGTGCCAGCAGCCTCCCTGGGAGTCCCTACAATGAGCAGTTCTTC CASSLPGSPYNEQFF
TRBJ2-1 TRBD2 TRBV5-1 TGCGCCAGCAGCGGAGGGACTAGCAACTCCTACAATGAGCAGTTCTTC CASSGGTSNSYNEQFF
TRBJ1-4 TRBD1 TRBV5-4 TGTGCCAGCAGCTCGAAAAACAGGGGTGAGGATGAAAAACTGTTTTTT CASSSKNRGEDEKLFF